Listed here are 5 T cell receptor beta chains from one sample, sequenced in a study of sequential checkpoint blockade in melanoma (dated by TCRdb to between 2018 and 2020). What the treatment or condition label conveys for this sample: randomized to nivolumab then ipilimumab (arm A) or the reverse (arm B). The receptor library was made with the immunoSEQ multiplex PCR assay. TCRdb limited this immuneACCESS table to in-frame rearrangements with V and J called. A share of clones is missing; checked studies link under half to unresolved V genes, and the rest is unexplained. The sample yields 2,000 to 2,500 clones; about a sixth were counted once. The ten largest clones take up 12% of the sample. The material sequenced was tumor tissue (inferred from file names), taken from a patient given nivolumab and ipilimumab in sequence. These TCRs come from a human donor with melanoma.

There are a few counts of this clone. This rearrangement joins TRBV25-1 to TRBJ1-1, with 9 bases identical to TRBD1. Germline assignment: CDR1 MGHDK and CDR2 SYGVNS. J lost 3 bases, V lost 5 bases, and 1 base had no gene match. The CDR3 loop spans 13 amino acids. The CDR3 region is CASSRQGDTEAFF. The CDR3 DNA reads as TGTGCCAGCAGTCGACAGGGGGACACTGAAGCTTTCTTT. Full variable domain (missing parts from reference TRBV25-1 and TRBJ1-1): EADIYQTPRYLVIGTGKKITLECSQTMGHDKMYWYQQDPGMELHLIHYSYGVNSTEKGDLSSESTVSRIRTEHFPLTLESARPSHTSQYLCASSRQGDTEAFFGQGTRLTVV.

By sample share, this clone is medium-sized. The rearrangement links TRBV11-3 to TRBJ1-1, with D unclear. Germline CDR1 is SGHNT and CDR2 is YENEEA. The V end was cut by 1 base, the J end by 0 bases, with 6 bases between. The CDR3 has 14 amino acids. The CDR3 spells CASSLGGMNTEAFF. The CDR3 DNA reads TGTGCCAGCAGCTTAGGTGGTATGAACACTGAAGCTTTCTTT.

Only a few counts were recorded for this clone. The chain combines TRBV25-1 with TRBJ1-3; D possibly corresponds to TRBD1 (6 bases). Germline lookup yields CDR1 MGHDK and CDR2 SYGVNS. The V end was cut by 0 bases, the J end by 4 bases, with 16 bases between. This CDR3 has 17 residues. The CDR3 loop reads CASSEYLQGRGGNTIYF. CDR3 sequence (DNA): TGTGCCAGCAGTGAATATCTACAGGGAAGGGGAGGAAACACCATATATTTT. The full variable domain, rest sourced from reference TRBV25-1 and TRBJ1-3, is EADIYQTPRYLVIGTGKKITLECSQTMGHDKMYWYQQDPGMELHLIHYSYGVNSTEKGDLSSESTVSRIRTEHFPLTLESARPSHTSQYLCASSEYLQGRGGNTIYFGEGSWLTVV.

This clone occurred a few times. This chain uses TRBV6-8 with TRBJ1-2; 8 nucleotides line up with TRBD1. CDR1 and CDR2 (germline): MNHGY, SAAAGT. Trimming at V came to 3 bases and at J to 4 bases, leaving 7 bases not matched to a gene. The CDR3 spans 15 residues. CDR3: CASSYTYRGGYGYTF. The CDR3 DNA reads as TGTGCCAGCAGTTATACCTACAGGGGGGGCTATGGCTACACCTTC.

This chain links TRBV29-1 with TRBJ1-3; the match to TRBD1 covers 7 bases. Germline CDR1 SQVTM, CDR2 ANQGSEA. This CDR3 has 14 residues. Unmatched junction bases numbered 5, after V lost 6 bases and J lost 0 bases. CDR3 protein: CSVEDRLSGNTIYF. The CDR3 region has the DNA TGCAGCGTCGAGGACAGGCTCTCTGGAAACACCATATATTTT.